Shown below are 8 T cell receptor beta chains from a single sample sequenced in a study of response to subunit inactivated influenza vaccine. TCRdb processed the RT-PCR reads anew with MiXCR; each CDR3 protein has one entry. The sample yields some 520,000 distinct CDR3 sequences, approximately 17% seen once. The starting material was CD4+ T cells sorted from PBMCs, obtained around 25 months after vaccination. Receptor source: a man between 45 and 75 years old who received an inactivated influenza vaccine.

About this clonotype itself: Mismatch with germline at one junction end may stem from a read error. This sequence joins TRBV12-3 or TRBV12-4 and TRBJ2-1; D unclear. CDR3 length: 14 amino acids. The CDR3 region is CASSLGSGFNEQFF. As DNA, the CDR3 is TGTGCCAGCAGCTTAGGGTCCGGGTTCAATGAGCAGTTCTTC.

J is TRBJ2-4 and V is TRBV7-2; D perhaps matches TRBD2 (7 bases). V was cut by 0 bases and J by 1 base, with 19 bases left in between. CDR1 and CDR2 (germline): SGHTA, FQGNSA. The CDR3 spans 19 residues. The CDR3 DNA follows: TGTGCCAGCAGCTTAGCCTCGTGGGGGGGGGCTGAGGCCAAAAACATTCAGTACTTC. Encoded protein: CASSLASWGGAEAKNIQYF.

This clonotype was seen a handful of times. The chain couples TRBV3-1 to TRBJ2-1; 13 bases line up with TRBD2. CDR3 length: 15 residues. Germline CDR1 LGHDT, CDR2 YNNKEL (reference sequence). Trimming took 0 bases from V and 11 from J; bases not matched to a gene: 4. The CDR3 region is CASSQERTSGGKQFF. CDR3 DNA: TGTGCCAGCAGCCAAGAGCGGACTAGCGGGGGAAAGCAGTTCTTC.

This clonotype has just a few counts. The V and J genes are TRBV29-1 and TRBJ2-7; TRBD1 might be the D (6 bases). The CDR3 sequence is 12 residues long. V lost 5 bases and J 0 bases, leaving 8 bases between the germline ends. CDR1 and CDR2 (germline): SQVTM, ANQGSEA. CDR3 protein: CSVTGSSYEQYF. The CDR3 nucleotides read TGCAGCGTTACAGGGAGCTCCTACGAGCAGTACTTC.

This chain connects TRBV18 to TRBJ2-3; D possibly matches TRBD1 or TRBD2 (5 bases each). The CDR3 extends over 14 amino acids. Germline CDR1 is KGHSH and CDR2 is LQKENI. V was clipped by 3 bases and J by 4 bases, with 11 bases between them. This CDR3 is CASSPIGEPDTQYF. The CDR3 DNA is TGTGCCAGCTCACCGATAGGGGAGCCAGATACGCAGTATTTT.

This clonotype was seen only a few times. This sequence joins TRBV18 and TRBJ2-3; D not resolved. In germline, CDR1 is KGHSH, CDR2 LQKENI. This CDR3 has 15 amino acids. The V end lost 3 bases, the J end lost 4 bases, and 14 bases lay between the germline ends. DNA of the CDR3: TGTGCCAGCTCACCGCTCCCTAGTAGGGCAGATACGCAGTATTTT. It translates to CASSPLPSRADTQYF.

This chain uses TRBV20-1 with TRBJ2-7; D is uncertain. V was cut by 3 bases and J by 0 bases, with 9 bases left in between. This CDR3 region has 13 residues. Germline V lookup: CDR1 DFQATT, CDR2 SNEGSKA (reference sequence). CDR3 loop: CSASQAISYEQYF. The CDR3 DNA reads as TGCAGTGCTAGCCAGGCTATCTCCTACGAGCAGTACTTC.

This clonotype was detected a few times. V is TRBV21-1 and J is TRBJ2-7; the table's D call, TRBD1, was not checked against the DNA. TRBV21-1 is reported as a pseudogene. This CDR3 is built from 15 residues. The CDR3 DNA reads TGTGCCAGCAGCCCCCGGACAGGGGAGGCCTACGAGCAGTACTTC. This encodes CASSPRTGEAYEQYF.